This TCR beta chain comes out of a study of blood T cell repertoires in COVID-19. Symptom resolution, clearance, or two negative PCRs marked the recovered donors of Cohort 3. Between the trimmed V and J ends, which lost 7 bases and 8 bases, there was a span of 15 bases. The CDR3 covers 14 residues. Germline V gene sequence: CDR1 ENHRY, CDR2 SYGVKD. Produced via immunoSEQ multiplex PCR; TCRdb's table is partial and in-frame only. The data show roughly 150,000 clones, around four fifths seen once. The TCR sequence derives from a woman in her 40s who had recovered from COVID-19. The V call is TRBV10-3, the J call TRBJ1-6, with D possibly being TRBD1 (6 bases). Sequencing was carried out using PBMCs or T cells enriched from blood (not recorded which). The CDR3 region has the DNA TGTGCCATCAACGGGGGGGGGCTGGATTCACCCCTCCACTTT. Translating gives CAINGGGLDSPLHF.